Shown below are 18 T cell receptor beta chains from a single sample sequenced in a study of blood T cells in healthy people across ages. PCR was performed a second time for roughly 6 to 12 cycles using a sample-barcoded 5' primer and a J-beta primer mix. TCRdb re-called the 5' RACE reads through MiXCR, storing one row per CDR3 protein. The data hold about 830,000 distinct CDR3 sequences, with about 62% observed a single time. Sequenced input: blood. These receptors came from a young man in good health.

The V gene is TRBV30, the J gene TRBJ1-2; tentative D call: TRBD1 (5 bases). The CDR3 sequence is 14 residues long. With 5 bases removed from V and 7 bases from J, the gap between germline ends came to 20 bases. From germline, CDR1 is GTSNPN and CDR2 SVGIG (reference sequence). CDR3 region: CAWASREMRAGYTF. CDR3 DNA: TGTGCCTGGGCTAGCAGGGAAATGAGGGCTGGCTACACCTTC.

This clonotype was seen a few times. The rearrangement joins TRBV7-2 to TRBJ1-6; 8 nucleotides match TRBD1. CDR1 SGHTA and CDR2 FQGNSA come from the germline V gene. V trimming: 5 bases; J trimming: 8 bases; junction bases outside the gene matches: 5. The CDR3 consists of 14 residues. CDR3 coding DNA: TGTGCCAGCAGCACAACAGGGGGGGATTCACCCCTCCACTTT. This translates into CASSTTGGDSPLHF. The full variable domain, rest sourced from reference TRBV7-2 and TRBJ1-6, is GAGVSQSPSNKVTEKGKDVELRCDPISGHTALYWYRQSLGQGLEFLIYFQGNSAPDKSGLPSDRFSAERTGGSVSTLTIQRTQQEDSAVYLCASSTTGGDSPLHFGNGTRLTVT.

The rearrangement joins TRBV20-1 to TRBJ2-7; unclear D gene. The V gene lost 7 bases and the J gene lost 1 base, with 8 bases spanning the gap. Germline lookup yields CDR1 DFQATT and CDR2 SNEGSKA (reference sequence). CDR3 length: 11 residues. The CDR3 DNA sequence: TGCAGTGGGCAGACATCCTACGAGCAGTACTTC. It specifies CSGQTSYEQYF.

J is TRBJ2-1 and V is TRBV7-3; weak D call: TRBD2 (6 bases). The end of the DNA fits TRBJ2-7 better, so the J call may be wrong. CDR1 SGHTA and CDR2 FQGTGA come from the germline V gene. This CDR3 region has 16 residues. CDR3 coding DNA: TGTGCCAGCAGCTTGCCCGGGAAACAGCGGGTCTACGAGCAGTACTTC. It is translated as CASSLPGKQRVYEQYF.

This chain links TRBV29-1 with TRBJ2-7; 7 nucleotides match TRBD1. CDR1 and CDR2 from the germline V gene are SQVTM and ANQGSEA. Trimming cost V 8 bases and J 5 bases; bases outside gene matches: 6. The CDR3 covers 11 residues. The DNA of the CDR3 is TGCAGCAGTAGGGACAGCAACGAGCAGTACTTC. It yields the protein CSSRDSNEQYF.

This clonotype was seen more than once but under ten times. The CDR3 loop is CSAAGTSGGYTDTQYF. DNA of the CDR3: TGCAGTGCCGCCGGGACTAGCGGGGGCTACACAGATACGCAGTATTTT. The V gene is TRBV20-1, the J gene TRBJ2-3; TRBD2 matches at 14 bases. The germline gives CDR1 DFQATT, CDR2 SNEGSKA (reference sequence). CDR3 length: 16 residues. Germline trimming cut 6 bases from V and 2 bases from J; bases unmatched to any gene: 7.

The chain employs TRBV28 and TRBJ2-7; possibly TRBD2 for D (5 bases). V was shortened by 5 bases and J by 0 bases, with 17 bases between the two germline ends. The CDR3 is 16 residues long. Germline CDR1 MDHEN, CDR2 SYDVKM. CDR3 loop: CASSPPEAGSSYEQYF. CDR3 nucleotide sequence: TGTGCCAGCAGTCCCCCGGAGGCGGGCTCCTCCTACGAGCAGTACTTC. Combining the CDR3 with reference TRBV28 and TRBJ2-7 gives the whole variable domain DVKVTQSSRYLVKRTGEKVFLECVQDMDHENMFWYRQDPGLGLRLIYFSYDVKMKEKGDIPEGYSVSREKKERFSLILESASTNQTSMYLCASSPPEAGSSYEQYFGPGTRLTVT.

The chain couples TRBV2 to TRBJ2-5, with D unclear. V lost 8 bases, J lost 1 base, and 14 bases lay in between. The CDR3 consists of 14 residues. Germline CDR1 reads SNHLY; CDR2 reads FYNNEI. The CDR3 is CASAADLIQETQYF. As DNA, the CDR3 is TGTGCCAGCGCGGCAGATCTCATCCAAGAGACCCAGTACTTC.

This clonotype was recorded at least ten times. This sequence joins TRBV2 and TRBJ2-7; a weak D match, TRBD1 (5 bases). The germline V gene has CDR1 SNHLY and CDR2 FYNNEI. This CDR3 spans 14 amino acids. Between the trimmed V and J ends, which lost 2 bases and 2 bases, there was a span of 10 bases. In nucleotides, the CDR3 is TGTGCCAGCAGTGAAATTTCACAGGCCTACGAGCAGTACTTC. Its translation: CASSEISQAYEQYF.

The chain employs TRBV7-8 and TRBJ2-1, with 7 bases identical to TRBD1. Trimming took 1 base from V and 3 from J; bases not matched to a gene: 6. The V gene's germline CDR1 is SGHVS and CDR2 FQNEAQ. CDR3 length: 16 amino acids. CDR3 sequence (DNA): TGTGCCAGCAGCTTAGTTAAGGGGACAGTCTACAATGAGCAGTTCTTC. It translates to CASSLVKGTVYNEQFF. The variable domain in full, with the rest retrieved from reference TRBV7-8 and TRBJ2-1, is GAGVSQSPRYKVAKRGQDVALRCDPISGHVSLFWYQQALGQGPEFLTYFQNEAQLDKSGLPSDRFFAERPEGSVSTLKIQRTQQEDSAVYLCASSLVKGTVYNEQFFGPGTRLTVL.

The table lists this clonotype with a few counts. The gene calls are TRBV12-3 or TRBV12-4 and TRBJ1-5, with D tentatively TRBD1 (5 bases). Trimming took off 5 bases at V and 4 bases at J, with 9 bases between the two ends. The CDR3 covers 13 residues. In nucleotides, the CDR3 is TGTGCCAGCAGTCCCAGGGTGAATCAGCCCCAGCATTTT. This translates into CASSPRVNQPQHF.

The chain uses TRBV12-5 and TRBJ1-4; a weak D match, TRBD1 (5 bases). Trimming left V 5 bases short and J 0 bases short, with 16 bases between. The CDR3 spans 17 residues. Germline values: CDR1 LGHNT, CDR2 FRNRAP. CDR3 sequence (DNA): TGTGCTAGTGGTCCCGGGGGAGGGACTCCAACTAATGAAAAACTGTTTTTT. This sequence encodes CASGPGGGTPTNEKLFF.

This clonotype came up a few times. The chain carries TRBV20-1 and TRBJ2-7; D gene uncertain. Matching the DNA end better, TRBJ2-5 makes the J call doubtful. The length of the CDR3 is 11 residues. Germline values: CDR1 DFQATT, CDR2 SNEGSKA (reference sequence). The DNA of the CDR3 is TGCAGTGCGACCCCGCAGGAGACCCAGTACTTC. Protein product: CSATPQETQYF.

The chain links TRBV20-1 to TRBJ1-6; the D is unclear. This CDR3 has 15 amino acids. The V gene's germline CDR1 is DFQATT and CDR2 SNEGSKA (reference sequence). V was cut by 6 bases and J by 5 bases, with 17 bases left in between. CDR3 bases: TGCAGTGCCGCCGGATTGCATAGAGATAATTCACCCCTCCACTTT. It specifies CSAAGLHRDNSPLHF.

The J gene is TRBJ1-4, the V gene TRBV5-6, with D uncertain. Trimming left V 7 bases short and J 6 bases short, with 13 bases between. The CDR3 has 13 amino acids. Looked up from germline, CDR1 is SGHDT and CDR2 is YYEEEE. The CDR3 sequence: CASCRREHEKLFF. In DNA, the CDR3 is TGTGCCAGCTGCAGGCGGGAGCATGAAAAACTGTTTTTT.

This clonotype has a handful of counts. V gene TRBV3-1 combines with J gene TRBJ2-4; 9 positions match TRBD2. The J call may be wrong; the DNA end is better matched by TRBJ2-7. Per germline, CDR1 LGHDT and CDR2 YNNKEL (reference sequence). The CDR3 has 18 residues. The CDR3 sequence is CASSQEARSLAGRSEQYF. CDR3 nucleotides: TGTGCCAGCAGCCAAGAAGCCCGATCCCTAGCGGGGAGGAGCGAGCAGTACTTC.

The chain carries TRBV6-1 and TRBJ2-7; D is possibly TRBD1 (5 bases). CDR3 length: 14 amino acids. CDR1 and CDR2 (germline): MNHNS, SASEGT. Trimming took 7 bases from V and 5 from J, leaving 18 bases between them. The CDR3 is CASIESGRSDEQYF. DNA of the CDR3: TGTGCCAGCATAGAATCAGGGCGTTCCGACGAGCAGTACTTC.

The CDR3, as DNA: TGCAGCGTTGAAGGTGGGGGGTATGAGCAGTTCTTC. Its protein product is CSVEGGGYEQFF. V is TRBV29-1 and J is TRBJ2-1; a weak D match, TRBD2 (6 bases). CDR3 size: 12 residues. Germline CDR1 and CDR2: SQVTM and ANQGSEA. The V gene lost 1 base and the J gene lost 8 bases, with 9 bases spanning the gap.